This TCR beta chain came from a study of blood T cell repertoires in COVID-19. For the study at large: PBMCs, B-cell-depleted T cells, or T cells were the source of the cDNA or gDNA that made up the material.

TCRdb keeps only in-frame clones here, not all; method: immunoSEQ multiplex PCR. The data hold about 250,000 clones, with around 90% observed a single time. The CDR3 is made up of 15 amino acids. Trimming pared 6 bases from V and 3 bases from J, leaving 15 bases between. Germline V gene sequence: CDR1 SGHRS, CDR2 YFSETQ. The clonotype was recovered from a man younger than 35 with active or convalescent COVID-19. The chain couples TRBV5-1 to TRBJ2-2, with a weak D call TRBD2 (5 bases). Sequenced: peripheral blood. As DNA, the CDR3 is TGCGCCAGCAAAGAGGGATCGGTATACACCGGGGAGCTGTTTTTT. Amino acid sequence: CASKEGSVYTGELFF.